This is a list of T cell receptor beta chains from one sample in a study of T cell repertoires in cytomegalovirus infection. TCRdb called the reads again in MiXCR, with one record for every CDR3 protein. Of fewer than 400,000 distinct CDR3 sequences listed, 15% to 20% were seen once; the top ten hold 8.7%. What was sequenced was PBMCs. Source of these receptors: a human donor in good health (CMV status not recorded). Some clones in this sample may be carry-over from other donors' samples. Each CDR3 is given with its conserved first and last residue. The D gene is left open where the match is weak. Rows may omit the clone size; those that give it use once, few, many or a size class.

clone_size: many
d_call: TRBD1
v_call: TRBV7-6
j_call: TRBJ1-3
cdr3_nt: TGTGCCAGCAGCCCTACAGGGGTTCCAAGAAACACCATATATTTT
cdr3_aa: CASSPTGVPRNTIYF

clone_size: -
d_call: TRBD2
v_call: TRBV7-2
j_call: TRBJ2-5
cdr3_nt: TGTGCCAGCAGCTTATATCTAGCGGGGGGAGAGACCCAGTACTTC
cdr3_aa: CASSLYLAGGETQYF

clone_size: many
d_call: -
v_call: TRBV7-2
j_call: TRBJ2-1
cdr3_nt: TGTGCCAGCAGCCTTAGGCTTAACCGTCACAATGAGCAGTTCTTC
cdr3_aa: CASSLRLNRHNEQFF

clone_size: many
d_call: TRBD1
v_call: TRBV7-2
j_call: TRBJ2-5
cdr3_nt: TGTGCCAGCAGCCCCCGGACAGGGGGAGAGACCCAGTACTTC
cdr3_aa: CASSPRTGGETQYF

clone_size: -
d_call: TRBD2
v_call: TRBV27
j_call: TRBJ2-2
cdr3_nt: TGTGCCAGCAGCACAATAGGGACTACGAACACCGGGGAGCTGTTTTTT
cdr3_aa: CASSTIGTTNTGELFF

clone_size: many
d_call: TRBD1
v_call: TRBV7-2
j_call: TRBJ1-2
cdr3_nt: TGTGCCAGCAGCTCGTTCGGGACAGGGGTCCCATCCAACTATGGCTACACCTTC
cdr3_aa: CASSSFGTGVPSNYGYTF

clone_size: many
d_call: TRBD2
v_call: TRBV7-2
j_call: TRBJ2-3
cdr3_nt: TGTGCCAGCAGCTTCGGGGGGGTTGTTGATACGCAGTATTTT
cdr3_aa: CASSFGGVVDTQYF

clone_size: -
d_call: -
v_call: TRBV12-3/TRBV12-4
j_call: TRBJ2-1
cdr3_nt: TGTGCCAGCAGTTTCGGGCGGGCCAACAATGAGCAGTTCTTC
cdr3_aa: CASSFGRANNEQFF

clone_size: few
d_call: -
v_call: TRBV12-3/TRBV12-4
j_call: TRBJ2-7
cdr3_nt: TGTGCCAGCAGCCCACTTCCGAATTACGAGCAGTACTTC
cdr3_aa: CASSPLPNYEQYF

clone_size: many
d_call: -
v_call: TRBV10-3
j_call: TRBJ2-7
cdr3_nt: TGTGCCATCAGTTCACAGGGTTACTACGAGCAGTACTTC
cdr3_aa: CAISSQGYYEQYF

clone_size: few
d_call: -
v_call: TRBV7-9
j_call: TRBJ1-4
cdr3_nt: TGTGCCAGCAGCGCGGGGCAATGGGGCAATGAAAAACTGTTTTTT
cdr3_aa: CASSAGQWGNEKLFF

clone_size: -
d_call: -
v_call: TRBV5-1
j_call: TRBJ1-1
cdr3_nt: TGCGCCAGCAGCTTCACCGGAGCGGGGAACACTGAAGCTTTCTTT
cdr3_aa: CASSFTGAGNTEAFF

clone_size: few
d_call: TRBD1
v_call: TRBV15
j_call: TRBJ2-2
cdr3_nt: TGTGCCACCAGGGGACAGCTGAACACCGGGGAGCTGTTTTTT
cdr3_aa: CATRGQLNTGELFF

clone_size: few
d_call: -
v_call: TRBV18
j_call: TRBJ1-2
cdr3_nt: TGTGCCAGCTCACCACCGTTAGGTGGCTACACCTTC
cdr3_aa: CASSPPLGGYTF